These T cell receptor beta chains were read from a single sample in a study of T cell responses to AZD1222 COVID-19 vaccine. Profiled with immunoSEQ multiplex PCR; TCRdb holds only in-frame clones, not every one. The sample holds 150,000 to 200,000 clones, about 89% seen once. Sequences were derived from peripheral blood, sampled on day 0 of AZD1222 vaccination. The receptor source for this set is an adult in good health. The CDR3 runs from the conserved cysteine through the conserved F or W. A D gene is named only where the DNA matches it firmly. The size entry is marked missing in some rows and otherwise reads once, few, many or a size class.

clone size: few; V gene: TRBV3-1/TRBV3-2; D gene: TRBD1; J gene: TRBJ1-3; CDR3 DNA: TGTGCCAGCAGCCAAGATGCGGACAGGTCTGGAAACACCATATATTTT; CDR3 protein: CASSQDADRSGNTIYF
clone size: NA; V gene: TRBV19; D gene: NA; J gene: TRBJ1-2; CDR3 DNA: TGTGCCAGCCATGACTCGCACAGGAGGACCTATGGCTACACCTTC; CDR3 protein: CASHDSHRRTYGYTF
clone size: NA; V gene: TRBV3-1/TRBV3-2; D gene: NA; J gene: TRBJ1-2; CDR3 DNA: TGTGCCAGCAGCCCACAAGGGGCGTTCGGCTATGGCTACACCTTC; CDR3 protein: CASSPQGAFGYGYTF
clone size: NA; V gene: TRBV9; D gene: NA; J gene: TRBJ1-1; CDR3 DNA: TGTGCCAGCAGCGTAGCTACGGGACTGAACACTGAAGCTTTCTTT; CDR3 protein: CASSVATGLNTEAFF
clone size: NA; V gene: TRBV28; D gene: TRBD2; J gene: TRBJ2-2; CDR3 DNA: TGTGCCAGCAGTTCTCCTGGGGGGGGTCTTGGCACCGGGGAGCTGTTTTTT; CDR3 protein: CASSSPGGGLGTGELFF
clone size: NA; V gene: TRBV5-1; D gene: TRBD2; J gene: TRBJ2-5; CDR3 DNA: TGCGCCAGCAGCTTTGCGGGAGAGGCGGGAACCCAGTACTTC; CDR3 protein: CASSFAGEAGTQYF
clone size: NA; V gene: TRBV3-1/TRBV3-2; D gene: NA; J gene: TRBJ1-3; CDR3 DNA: TGTGCCAGCAGCCAAGTGGAGGGGGCCATATATTTT; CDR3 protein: CASSQVEGAIYF
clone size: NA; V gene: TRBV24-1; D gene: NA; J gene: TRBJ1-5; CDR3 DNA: TGTGCCACCAGTGAACACTTGACCAATCAGCCCCAGCATTTT; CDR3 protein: CATSEHLTNQPQHF
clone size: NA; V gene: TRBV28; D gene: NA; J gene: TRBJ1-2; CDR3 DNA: TGTGCCAGCCGATGGGAGGTTAATAATGGCTACACCTTC; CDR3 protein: CASRWEVNNGYTF
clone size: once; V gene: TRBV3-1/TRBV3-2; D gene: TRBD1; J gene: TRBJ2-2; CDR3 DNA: TGTGCCAGCAGCCGAGCCGGACAGGGATGGAACACCGGGGAGCTGTTTTTT; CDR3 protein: CASSRAGQGWNTGELFF
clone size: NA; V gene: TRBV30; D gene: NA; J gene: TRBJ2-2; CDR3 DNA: TGTGCCTGGAAGAAGGGGGAGTACGACACCGGGGAGCTGTTTTTT; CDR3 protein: CAWKKGEYDTGELFF
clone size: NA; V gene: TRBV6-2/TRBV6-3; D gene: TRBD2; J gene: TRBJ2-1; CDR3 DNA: TGTGCCAGCAGCCGGAGGACTAGCGGGACTTCTTACAATGAGCAGTTCTTC; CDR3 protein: CASSRRTSGTSYNEQFF
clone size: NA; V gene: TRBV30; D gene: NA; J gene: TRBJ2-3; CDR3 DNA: TGTGCCTGGAAGGGCGGGTATAGCACAGATACGCAGTATTTT; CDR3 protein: CAWKGGYSTDTQYF
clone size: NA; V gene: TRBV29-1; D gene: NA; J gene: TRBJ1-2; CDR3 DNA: TGCAGCGTTGAAGATCGGCGCGAGGGTTCCTATGGCTACACCTTC; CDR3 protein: CSVEDRREGSYGYTF
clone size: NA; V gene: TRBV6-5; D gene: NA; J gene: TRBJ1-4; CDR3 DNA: TGTGCCAGCAGAATCGGGACATCGGGGCGTGAAAAACTGTTTTTT; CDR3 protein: CASRIGTSGREKLFF
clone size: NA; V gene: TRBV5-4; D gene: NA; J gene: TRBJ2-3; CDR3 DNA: TGTGCCAGCAGCTTAGGCAGGGTTGGCACAGATACGCAGTATTTT; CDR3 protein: CASSLGRVGTDTQYF
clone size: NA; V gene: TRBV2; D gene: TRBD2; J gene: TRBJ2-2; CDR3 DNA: TGTGCCAGCAGGACTCCCGAGCGGGGGCCAAACACCGGGGAGCTGTTTTTT; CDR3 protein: CASRTPERGPNTGELFF
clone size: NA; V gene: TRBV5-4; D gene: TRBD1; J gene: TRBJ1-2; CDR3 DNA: TGTGCCAGCAGCTCGGGACAGGGGAGCTATGGCTACACCTTC; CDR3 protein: CASSSGQGSYGYTF
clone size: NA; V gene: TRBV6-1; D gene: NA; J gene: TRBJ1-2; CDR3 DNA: TGTGCCAGCAGTGAAATGGCCAGTTCGAACTATGGCTACACCTTC; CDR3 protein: CASSEMASSNYGYTF
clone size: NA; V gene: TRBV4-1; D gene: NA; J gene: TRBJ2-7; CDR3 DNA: TGCGCCAGCAGCCAAGAAGGAGGGAAGGCCCCCAACCCCTACGAGCAGTACTTC; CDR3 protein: CASSQEGGKAPNPYEQYF
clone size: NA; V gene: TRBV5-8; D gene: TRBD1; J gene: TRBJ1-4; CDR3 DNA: TGTGCCAGCAGCTTCCGGGGACAGGATTTGGGAAAACTGTTTTTT; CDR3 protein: CASSFRGQDLGKLFF
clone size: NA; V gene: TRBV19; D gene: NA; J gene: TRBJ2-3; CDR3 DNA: TGTGCCAGTAGTATAGTCACCGGGGCCCGCACAGATACGCAGTATTTT; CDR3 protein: CASSIVTGARTDTQYF
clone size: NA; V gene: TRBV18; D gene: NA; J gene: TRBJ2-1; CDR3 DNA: TGTGCCAGCTCACCCATAGCCCAGACAGTTTACAATGAGCAGTTCTTC; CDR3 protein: CASSPIAQTVYNEQFF
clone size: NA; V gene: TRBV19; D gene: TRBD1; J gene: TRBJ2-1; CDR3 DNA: TGTGCCAGTAGTACCGGGACAGGGTACAATGAGCAGTTCTTC; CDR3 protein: CASSTGTGYNEQFF
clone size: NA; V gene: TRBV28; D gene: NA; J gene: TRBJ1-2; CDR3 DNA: TGTGCCAGCTTAAGAGGAGCTGGCTATGGCTACACCTTC; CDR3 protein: CASLRGAGYGYTF
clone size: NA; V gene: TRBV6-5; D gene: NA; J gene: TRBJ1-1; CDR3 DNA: TGTGCCAGCAGTTACGCTGGGGCCACTGAAGCTTTCTTT; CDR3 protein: CASSYAGATEAFF
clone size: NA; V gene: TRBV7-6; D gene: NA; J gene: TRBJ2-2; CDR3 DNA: TGTGCCAGCAGCTCCACCCAAGGGCTGCAGAACACCGGGGAGCTGTTTTTT; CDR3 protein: CASSSTQGLQNTGELFF
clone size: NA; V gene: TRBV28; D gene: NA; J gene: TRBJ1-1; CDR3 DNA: TGTGCCAGCAGCCGCGATCTCCTAAGGGCTGAAGCTTTCTTT; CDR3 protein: CASSRDLLRAEAFF
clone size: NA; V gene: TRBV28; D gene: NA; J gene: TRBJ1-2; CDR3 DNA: TGTGCCAGCAGTTTCCCCTCGGCAGGGAAGATGCAGGGCTACACCTTC; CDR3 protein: CASSFPSAGKMQGYTF
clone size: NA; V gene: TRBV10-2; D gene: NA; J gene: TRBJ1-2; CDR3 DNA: TGCGCCAGCAGTGAGGGCGATTATGGCTACACCTTC; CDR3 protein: CASSEGDYGYTF
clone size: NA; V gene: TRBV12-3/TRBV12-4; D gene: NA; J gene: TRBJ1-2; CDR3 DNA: TGTGCCAGCAGTCCACAGGAGTATGGCTACACCTTC; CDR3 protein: CASSPQEYGYTF
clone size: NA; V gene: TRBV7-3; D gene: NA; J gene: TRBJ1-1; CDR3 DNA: TGTGCCAGCCCGAAGTCCGCTGAAGCTTTCTTT; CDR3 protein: CASPKSAEAFF
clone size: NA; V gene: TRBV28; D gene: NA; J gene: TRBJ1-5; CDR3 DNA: TGTGCCAGCGACGGGTGGAGCAATCAGCCCCAGCATTTT; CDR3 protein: CASDGWSNQPQHF
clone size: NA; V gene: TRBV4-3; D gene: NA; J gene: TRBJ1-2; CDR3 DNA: TGCGCCAGCAGCCAAGGGGTCCAGGTTTTTGATGGCTACACCTTC; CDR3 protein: CASSQGVQVFDGYTF
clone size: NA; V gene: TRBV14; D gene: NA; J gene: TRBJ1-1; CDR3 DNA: TGTGCCAGCAGCCAAGCCCGTGTCGGGGGGGACGCTTTCTTT; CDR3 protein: CASSQARVGGDAFF
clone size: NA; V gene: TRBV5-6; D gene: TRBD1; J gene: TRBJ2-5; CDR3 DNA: TGTGCCAGCAGCATTGACAGGGTTGAGACCCAGTACTTC; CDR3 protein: CASSIDRVETQYF
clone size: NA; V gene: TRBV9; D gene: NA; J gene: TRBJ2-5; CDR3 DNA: TGTGCCAGCAGCCCCCAGGTGGAAGGGGCAATCCAAGAGACCCAGTACTTC; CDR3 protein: CASSPQVEGAIQETQYF
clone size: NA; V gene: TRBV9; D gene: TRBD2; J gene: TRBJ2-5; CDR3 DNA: TGTGCCAGCAGCTTGGGACTAGCGGACCCTATCCAAGAGACCCAGTACTTC; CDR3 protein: CASSLGLADPIQETQYF
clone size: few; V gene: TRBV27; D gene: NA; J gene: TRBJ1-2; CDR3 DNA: TGTGCCAGCAGTTTAACGGGGGAGGGCTACACCTTC; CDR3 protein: CASSLTGEGYTF
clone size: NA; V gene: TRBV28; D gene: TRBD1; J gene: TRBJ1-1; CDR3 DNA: TGTGCCAGCAGGACAGGGGGCACGGGCACTGAAGCTTTCTTT; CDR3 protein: CASRTGGTGTEAFF